Ten or more counts support the clone carrying this T cell receptor beta chain. Library preparation (for TCRbeta) was performed with unique molecular identifiers. TCRdb used MiXCR to reprocess the PCR reads, holding one entry per CDR3 protein. The table has over 200,000 distinct CDR3 sequences, roughly 10% seen once; the top ten hold around 6.2%. The sample comes from a study of T-cell reconstitution after alpha-beta-depleted transplantation in children. This CDR3 is 14 amino acids long. Germline CDR1 and CDR2: SGHRS and YFSETQ. The V end lost 3 bases, the J end lost 7 bases, and 13 bases lay between the germline ends.

Here the sequenced sample was PBMCs from the stem cell graft donor, taken from the stem cell graft. The sequence derives from a human donor who donated a stem cell graft to a child with acute lymphoblastic leukemia. The chain employs TRBV5-1 and TRBJ1-4; D gene unclear. CDR3 in amino acids: CASSSEARGEKLFF. DNA of the CDR3: TGCGCCAGCAGCTCCGAGGCCCGGGGTGAAAAACTGTTTTTT.